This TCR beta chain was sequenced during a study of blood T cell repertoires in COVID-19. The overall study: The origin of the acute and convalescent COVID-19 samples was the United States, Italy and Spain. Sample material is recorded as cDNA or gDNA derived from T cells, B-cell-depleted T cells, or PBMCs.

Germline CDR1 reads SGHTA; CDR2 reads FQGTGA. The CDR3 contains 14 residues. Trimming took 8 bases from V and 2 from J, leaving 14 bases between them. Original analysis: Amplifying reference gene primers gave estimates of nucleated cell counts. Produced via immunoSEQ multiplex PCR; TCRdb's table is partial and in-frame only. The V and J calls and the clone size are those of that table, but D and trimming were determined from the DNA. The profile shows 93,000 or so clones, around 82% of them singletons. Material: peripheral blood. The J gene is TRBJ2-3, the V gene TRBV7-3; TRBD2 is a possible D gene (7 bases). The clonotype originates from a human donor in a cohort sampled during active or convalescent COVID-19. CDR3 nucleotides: TGTGCCAGCGGGGGCGGGGGCCCCACAGATACGCAGTATTTT. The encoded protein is CASGGGGPTDTQYF.